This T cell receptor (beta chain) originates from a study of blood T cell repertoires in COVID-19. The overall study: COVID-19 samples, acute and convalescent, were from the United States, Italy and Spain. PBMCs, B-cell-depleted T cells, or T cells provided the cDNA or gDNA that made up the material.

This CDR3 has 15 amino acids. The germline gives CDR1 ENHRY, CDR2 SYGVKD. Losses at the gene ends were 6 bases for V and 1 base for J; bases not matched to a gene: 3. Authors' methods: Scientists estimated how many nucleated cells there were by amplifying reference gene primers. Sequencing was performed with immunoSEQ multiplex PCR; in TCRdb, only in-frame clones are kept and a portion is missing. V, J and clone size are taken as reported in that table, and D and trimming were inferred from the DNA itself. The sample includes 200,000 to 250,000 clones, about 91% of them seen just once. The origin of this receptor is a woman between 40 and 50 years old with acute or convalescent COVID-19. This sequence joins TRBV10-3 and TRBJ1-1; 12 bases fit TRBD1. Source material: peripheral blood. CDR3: CAIRPGQGANTEAFF. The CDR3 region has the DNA TGTGCCATCAGACCGGGACAGGGGGCGAACACTGAAGCTTTCTTT.